This T cell receptor (beta chain) was captured by sequencing in a study of spatial heterogeneity in lung cancer. Findings and limits, study-wide: One measure, the expanded intratumoral alpha and beta TCR count, tracked tumor mutation counts.

The time point is: sample taken at primary tumor resection. Relative to its sample, this clonotype is medium-sized. Its specificity is not known. Losses at the gene ends were 9 bases for V and 9 bases for J; bases not matched to a gene: 11. Germline values: CDR1 KGHDR, CDR2 SFDVKD. The CDR3 sequence is 14 residues long. TCRdb reprocessed the 5' RACE reads with MiXCR, giving one entry per CDR3 protein. The sample carries 2,500 or so distinct CDR3 sequences, roughly 1.4% recorded once. The material sequenced was lung tumor tissue, taken at surgery. The sequence came from a male donor with early-stage non-small cell lung cancer. The genes are TRBV24-1 and TRBJ2-1; 9 bases line up with TRBD2. The CDR3 sequence is CATGLTSGPREQFF. Here the CDR3 DNA reads TGTGCCACCGGTCTGACTAGCGGACCTCGTGAGCAGTTCTTC.